Below, 22 T cell receptor beta chains from the same sample are listed, as sequenced in a study of blood T cell repertoires in COVID-19. Data came from immunoSEQ multiplex PCR; TCRdb stores just in-frame clones and leaves some out. The table lists roughly 380,000 clones, about nine tenths of them singletons. Sequenced material: PBMCs or T cells enriched from blood (not recorded which). These receptors were taken from a woman aged 30 to 39 who had been exposed to COVID-19.

The genes are TRBV3-1 (or the pseudogene TRBV3-2) and TRBJ2-4, with 7 bases lining up with TRBD2. CDR1 is LGHDT, CDR2 YNNKEL, per germline (reference sequence). V dropped 2 bases and J dropped 1; count of bases not matched to a gene: 8. The CDR3 totals 17 residues. This CDR3 reads CASSQFTSDGAKNIQYF. The CDR3 DNA sequence: TGTGCCAGCAGCCAATTTACTAGCGACGGCGCCAAAAACATTCAGTACTTC.

The V and J genes are TRBV30 and TRBJ1-5; the D gene is possibly TRBD1 (6 bases). The CDR3 runs 14 residues. V was cut by 5 bases and J by 2 bases, with 13 bases left in between. Germline CDR1 GTSNPN, CDR2 SVGIG (reference sequence). The CDR3 DNA sequence: TGTGCCTGGTGTAAAGGGGGAGGCAATCAGCCCCAGCATTTT. Amino acid sequence: CAWCKGGGNQPQHF. The full variable domain, completed using reference TRBV30 and TRBJ1-5, is SQTIHQWPATLVQPVGSPLSLECTVEGTSNPNLYWYRQAAGRGLQLLFYSVGIGQISSEVPQNLSASRPQDRQFILSSKKLLLSDSGFYLCAWCKGGGNQPQHFGDGTRLSIL.

The genes are TRBV3-1 (or the pseudogene TRBV3-2) and TRBJ1-6; TRBD1 matches at 9 bases. The germline V gene encodes CDR1 LGHDT and CDR2 YNNKEL (reference sequence). This CDR3 has 16 amino acids. After removal of 2 bases from V and 7 bases from J, the junction contained 6 bases not matched to a gene. The CDR3 loop reads CASSQPPGTGNSPLHF. CDR3 nucleotide sequence: TGTGCCAGCAGCCAACCGCCCGGGACAGGGAATTCACCCCTCCACTTT.

The rearrangement uses TRBV5-4 and TRBJ1-2, with D uncertain. The CDR3 runs 12 residues. Between the trimmed V and J ends, which lost 5 bases and 4 bases, there was a span of 9 bases. The germline V gene has CDR1 SGHNT and CDR2 YYREEE (reference sequence). CDR3 coding DNA: TGTGCCAGCAGACTCGACACCTATGGCTACACCTTC. Its translation is CASRLDTYGYTF.

J is TRBJ1-1 and V is TRBV5-1; no clear D gene. Per the germline V gene, CDR1 is SGHRS and CDR2 is YFSETQ. This CDR3 has 13 residues. V lost 4 bases to trimming and J lost 4 bases, with 11 bases between them. CDR3 loop: CASSPAVLTEAFF. For the CDR3, the DNA is TGCGCCAGCAGCCCCGCGGTGCTCACTGAAGCTTTCTTT.

V usage is TRBV5-1 and J usage is TRBJ2-3; TRBD2 aligns across 7 bases. J lost 0 bases, V lost 4 bases, and 8 bases had no gene match. Germline loops: CDR1 SGHRS, CDR2 YFSETQ. The CDR3 contains 16 residues. CDR3 loop: CASSPPSGASTDTQYF. CDR3 nucleotides: TGCGCCAGCAGCCCTCCTAGCGGAGCTAGCACAGATACGCAGTATTTT. Looking up the rest from reference TRBV5-1 and TRBJ2-3 gives the full variable domain: KAGVTQTPRYLIKTRGQQVTLSCSPISGHRSVSWYQQTPGQGLQFLFEYFSETQRNKGNFPGRFSGRQFSNSRSEMNVSTLELGDSALYLCASSPPSGASTDTQYFGPGTRLTVL.

The rearrangement joins TRBV6-6 to TRBJ2-7; TRBD2 might be the D (6 bases). The CDR3 length is 13 residues. The V end lost 8 bases, the J end lost 0 bases, and 11 bases lay between the germline ends. Germline V gene data show CDR1 as MNHNY and CDR2 as SVGAGI (reference sequence). The CDR3 nucleotides are TGTGCCAGCGTGGAAGCGGGCTCCTACGAGCAGTACTTC. It translates to CASVEAGSYEQYF.

This CDR3 is CASRGQGVGNTIYF. The CDR3 region has the DNA TGTGCCAGCAGAGGACAGGGTGTTGGAAACACCATATATTTT. The rearrangement uses TRBV9 and TRBJ1-3, with 8 positions matching TRBD1. Trimming at V came to 5 bases and at J to 3 bases, leaving 4 bases not matched to a gene. This CDR3 comprises 14 residues. The germline CDR1 and CDR2 sequences are SGDLS and YYNGEE.

This clone was seen more than once but under ten times. The chain couples TRBV28 to TRBJ2-1; TRBD1 aligns across 9 bases. Germline lookup yields CDR1 MDHEN and CDR2 SYDVKM. V dropped 6 bases and J dropped 7; count of bases not matched to a gene: 10. This CDR3 has 15 residues. The CDR3 sequence: CASSDNRGLKNEQFF. The CDR3 nucleotides read TGTGCCAGCAGCGATAACAGGGGGCTGAAGAATGAGCAGTTCTTC.

This sequence joins TRBV27 and TRBJ1-3, with 7 nucleotides matching TRBD1. The CDR3 sequence is 16 residues long. Germline V gives CDR1 MNHEY, CDR2 SMNVEV (reference sequence). Unmatched junction bases numbered 4, after V lost 2 bases and J lost 0 bases. CDR3 nucleotide sequence: TGTGCCAGCAGTTTAGGGGGACAGTCCTCTGGAAACACCATATATTTT. Translating it yields CASSLGGQSSGNTIYF.

This sequence joins TRBV27 and TRBJ2-1, with D possibly matching TRBD2 (7 bases). Between the trimmed V and J ends, which lost 8 bases and 9 bases, there was a span of 23 bases. CDR1 is MNHEY and CDR2 is SMNVEV in the germline V gene (reference sequence). The CDR3 spans 15 residues. The CDR3 sequence is CASSLGGQGEGEQFF. The CDR3 region has the DNA TGTGCCAGCTCTCTGGGGGGGCAGGGTGAGGGTGAGCAGTTCTTC.

The chain links TRBV3-1 (or the pseudogene TRBV3-2) to TRBJ2-7; 9 bases match TRBD2. CDR3 size: 17 residues. The V gene's germline CDR1 is LGHDT and CDR2 YNNKEL (reference sequence). The junction had 7 bases not matched to a gene; V was cut back by 0 bases and J by 1 base. The chain's CDR3 is CASSQDGGLAGSYEQYF. In nucleotides, the CDR3 is TGTGCCAGCAGCCAAGATGGGGGGCTAGCGGGATCCTACGAGCAGTACTTC.

The CDR3 coding sequence is TGTGCCAGCAGCCCGGGGGGGAGGGGGCCACAAGAGACCCAGTACTTC. Translated, it gives CASSPGGRGPQETQYF. The V gene is TRBV7-8, the J gene TRBJ2-5, with a weak D call TRBD2 (8 bases). The CDR3 is made up of 16 amino acids. CDR1 and CDR2 (germline): SGHVS, FQNEAQ. Trimming pared 5 bases from V and 2 bases from J, leaving 18 bases between.

The V call is TRBV29-1, the J call TRBJ1-1; a possible D gene is TRBD1 (5 bases). The CDR3 consists of 14 residues. V dropped 3 bases and J dropped 3 bases, with 14 bases sitting between them. Germline V gene lookup returns CDR1 SQVTM and CDR2 ANQGSEA. The CDR3 bases are TGCAGCGTTGAGGTGAGGGGAGGATACACTGAAGCTTTCTTT. It encodes CSVEVRGGYTEAFF.

The chain uses TRBV6-5 and TRBJ2-7, with D possibly matching TRBD1 (6 bases). V was cut by 6 bases and J by 4 bases, with 13 bases left in between. Germline V gene data show CDR1 as MNHEY and CDR2 as SVGAGI. This CDR3 has 13 amino acids. Here the CDR3 reads CASRQGPLYEQYF. DNA for the CDR3: TGTGCCAGCAGACAGGGACCCCTGTACGAGCAGTACTTC.

J is TRBJ2-7 and V is TRBV6-6, with a tentative D call TRBD1 (6 bases). The length of the CDR3 is 12 residues. The V end lost 4 bases, the J end lost 4 bases, and 8 bases lay between the germline ends. The germline gives CDR1 MNHNY, CDR2 SVGAGI (reference sequence). The CDR3 is CASSFRGYEQYF. CDR3 sequence (DNA): TGTGCCAGCAGTTTTAGGGGGTACGAGCAGTACTTC.

This clone has a single count. The rearrangement joins TRBV29-1 to TRBJ1-2; 8 nucleotides line up with TRBD1. The junction had 8 bases not matched to a gene; V was cut back by 7 bases and J by 4 bases. This CDR3 spans 13 amino acids. Germline CDR1 is SQVTM and CDR2 is ANQGSEA. The CDR3 reads CSAGGTGIYGYTF. CDR3 coding DNA: TGCAGCGCTGGAGGGACAGGAATCTATGGCTACACCTTC.

V is TRBV7-6 and J is TRBJ1-6, with 8 bases lining up with TRBD1. The V segment lost 2 bases and the J segment 7 bases; nucleotides outside the gene matches: 1. The CDR3 runs 14 residues. CDR1 and CDR2 from the germline V gene are SGHVS and FNYEAQ. CDR3 region: CASSLQGANSPLHF. CDR3 DNA sequence: TGTGCCAGCAGCTTACAGGGGGCAAATTCACCCCTCCACTTT.

The CDR3 loop is CASSGQKGVYGYTF. The CDR3 DNA sequence: TGTGCCAGCAGTGGACAGAAAGGGGTCTATGGCTACACCTTC. The genes are TRBV2 and TRBJ1-2; D may be TRBD1 (5 bases). Deletions cut 4 bases from V and 4 bases from J, with 13 bases between. There are 14 residues in the CDR3. Germline loops: CDR1 SNHLY, CDR2 FYNNEI.

The chain joins TRBV19 to TRBJ1-4; the match to TRBD1 covers 9 bases. V lost 5 bases and J lost 6; bases outside the gene matches: 10. This CDR3 has 16 residues. Germline values: CDR1 LNHDA, CDR2 SQIVND (reference sequence). Written as DNA, the CDR3 is TGTGCCAGTAGTTCCGACCGGGACAGGGCTCATGAAAAACTGTTTTTT. Its protein is CASSSDRDRAHEKLFF.

The CDR3 nucleotides are TGTGCCAGCATCCCCTCGAGGGTCTATGGCTACACCTTC. Protein product: CASIPSRVYGYTF. V is TRBV28 and J is TRBJ1-2; D ambiguous. The CDR3 spans 13 residues. Germline values: CDR1 MDHEN, CDR2 SYDVKM. The V end lost 7 bases, the J end lost 4 bases, and 13 bases lay between the germline ends.

This clone was detected only a few times. The V gene is TRBV7-9, the J gene TRBJ2-1; D call uncertain. Germline V gives CDR1 SEHNR, CDR2 FQNEAQ (reference sequence). This CDR3 is built from 16 residues. Trimming took 6 bases from V and 0 from J, leaving 15 bases between them. CDR3 in amino acids: CASRPFTPSSYNEQFF. CDR3 DNA: TGTGCCAGCAGACCTTTTACCCCGAGCTCCTACAATGAGCAGTTCTTC.